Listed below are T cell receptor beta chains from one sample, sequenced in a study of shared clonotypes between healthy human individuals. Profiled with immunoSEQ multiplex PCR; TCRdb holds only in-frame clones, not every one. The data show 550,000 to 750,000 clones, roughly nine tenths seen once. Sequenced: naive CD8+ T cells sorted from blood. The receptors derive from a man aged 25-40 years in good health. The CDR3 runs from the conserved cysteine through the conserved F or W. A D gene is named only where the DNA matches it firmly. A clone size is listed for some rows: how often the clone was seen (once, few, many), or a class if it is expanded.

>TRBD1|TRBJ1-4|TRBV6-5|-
CASSYGTGGEKLFF
TGTGCCAGCAGTTACGGGACAGGGGGTGAAAAACTGTTTTTT
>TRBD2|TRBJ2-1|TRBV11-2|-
CASSLGYRSSGSSEQFF
TGTGCCAGCAGCTTAGGATACCGTTCTAGCGGGAGCAGTGAGCAGTTCTTC
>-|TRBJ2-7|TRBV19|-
CASSIETGGPYEQYF
TGTGCCAGTAGTATAGAAACTGGTGGACCCTACGAGCAGTACTTC
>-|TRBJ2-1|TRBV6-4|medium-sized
CASSDGAQNEQFF
TGTGCCAGCAGTGACGGAGCTCAAAATGAGCAGTTCTTC
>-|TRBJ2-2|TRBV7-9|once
CASSLVWAGSTGELFF
TGTGCCAGCAGCTTAGTATGGGCAGGGAGTACCGGGGAGCTGTTTTTT
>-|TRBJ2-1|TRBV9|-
CASSVDGLRDEQFF
TGTGCCAGCAGCGTAGACGGCCTCAGGGATGAGCAGTTCTTC
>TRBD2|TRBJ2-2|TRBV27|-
CASSSPGTSGNTGELFF
TGTGCCAGCAGTTCCCCCGGGACTAGCGGCAACACCGGGGAGCTGTTTTTT
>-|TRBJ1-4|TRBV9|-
CASSVVGGPGEKLFF
TGTGCCAGCAGCGTAGTTGGGGGGCCGGGTGAAAAACTGTTTTTT
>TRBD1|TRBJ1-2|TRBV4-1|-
CASSHIGQVYGYTF
TGCGCCAGCAGCCATATTGGACAGGTCTATGGCTACACCTTC
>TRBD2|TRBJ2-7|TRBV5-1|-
CASSLAGVSEQYF
TGCGCCAGCAGCTTAGCGGGAGTGAGTGAGCAGTACTTC
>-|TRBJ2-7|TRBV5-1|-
CASSLEGSSYEQYF
TGCGCCAGCAGCTTGGAGGGCAGTTCCTACGAGCAGTACTTC
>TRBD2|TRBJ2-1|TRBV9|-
CASSARDYQNDEQFF
TGTGCCAGCAGCGCCCGGGACTATCAGAACGATGAGCAGTTCTTC
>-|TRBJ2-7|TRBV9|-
CASSVGVGYEQYF
TGTGCCAGCAGCGTAGGAGTGGGGTACGAGCAGTACTTC
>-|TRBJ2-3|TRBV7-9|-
CASSAKASQDSTDTQYF
TGTGCCAGCAGCGCTAAGGCTAGTCAGGACAGCACAGATACGCAGTATTTT
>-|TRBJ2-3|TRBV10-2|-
CASSEWEASTDTQYF
TGCGCCAGCAGTGAGTGGGAAGCCAGCACAGATACGCAGTATTTT
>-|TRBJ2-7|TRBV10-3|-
CAISESSTGSSYEQYF
TGTGCCATCAGTGAGTCCAGCACAGGGAGCTCCTACGAGCAGTACTTC
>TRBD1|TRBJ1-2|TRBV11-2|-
CASSLEGQGAIANYGYTF
TGTGCCAGCAGCTTAGAAGGACAGGGGGCCATAGCTAACTATGGCTACACCTTC
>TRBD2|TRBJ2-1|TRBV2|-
CASSGGLGRNEQFF
TGTGCCAGCAGCGGTGGACTAGGACGCAATGAGCAGTTCTTC
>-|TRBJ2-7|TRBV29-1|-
CSVEDGGSNSYEQYF
TGCAGCGTTGAAGATGGAGGGTCCAATAGCTACGAGCAGTACTTC
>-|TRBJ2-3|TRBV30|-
CAWSPRDQLDTQYF
TGTGCCTGGTCACCCCGGGACCAACTAGATACGCAGTATTTT
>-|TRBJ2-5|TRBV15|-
CATSIEYQETQYF
TGTGCCACCAGCATAGAGTACCAAGAGACCCAGTACTTC
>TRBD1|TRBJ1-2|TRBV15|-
CATLDRDRGYGYTF
TGTGCCACCCTCGACCGGGACAGGGGCTATGGCTACACCTTC
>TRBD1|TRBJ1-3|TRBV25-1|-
CASSEATGVGNTIYF
TGTGCCAGCAGTGAGGCGACAGGGGTTGGAAACACCATATATTTT
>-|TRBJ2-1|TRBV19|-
CASSRRLPDNEQFF
TGTGCCAGTAGTAGAAGACTCCCAGATAATGAGCAGTTCTTC
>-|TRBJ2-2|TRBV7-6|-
CASSTTNTGELFF
TGTGCCAGCAGCACTACGAACACCGGGGAGCTGTTTTTT
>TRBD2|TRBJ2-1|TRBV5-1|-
CASSSGTSEIFPYNEQFF
TGCGCCAGCAGCTCCGGGACTAGCGAGATCTTCCCCTACAATGAGCAGTTCTTC
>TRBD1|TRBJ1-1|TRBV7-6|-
CASSLDGGTGAAHTEAFF
TGTGCCAGCAGCTTGGATGGAGGTACAGGGGCCGCCCACACTGAAGCTTTCTTT
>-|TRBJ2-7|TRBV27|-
CASSHGPEYEQYF
TGTGCCAGCAGTCACGGGCCGGAGTACGAGCAGTACTTC
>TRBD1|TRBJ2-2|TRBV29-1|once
CSVEGAWTGGNTGELFF
TGCAGCGTTGAAGGGGCTTGGACAGGGGGCAACACCGGGGAGCTGTTTTTT
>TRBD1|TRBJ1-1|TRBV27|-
CASRDRVTEAFF
TGTGCCAGTCGGGACAGGGTTACTGAAGCTTTCTTT
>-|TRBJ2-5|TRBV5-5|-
CASSLATGRETQYF
TGTGCCAGCAGCTTGGCCACAGGCCGAGAGACCCAGTACTTC